This TCR beta chain is drawn from a study of human T cells and chemical hapten exposure. Study details: Predominantly women, the patients had alopecia areata, totalis or universalis.

Findings and limits, study-wide: Expanded TCRs created a significantly greater count of big CDR3 similarity clusters than controls did. Unchanged with DPC sensitization were TCRs above 1 in 1000 frequency.

Time point: patch test 1, 2 weeks after DPC sensitization. Treatment: therapeutic diphenylcyclopropenone sensitization with weekly scalp DPC. This CDR3 has 14 amino acids. Germline CDR1 is SGHTA and CDR2 is FQGNSA. The V end lost 5 bases, the J end lost 5 bases, and 14 bases lay between the germline ends. TCRdb called the RACE reads again in MiXCR, with one record for every CDR3 protein. The sample consists of over 65,000 distinct CDR3 sequences, around 10% of them appearing once. This clonotype was detected many times. No antigen is known for it. The source is a woman between 45 and 65 years old with alopecia areata. Some clones in this sample may be carry-over from other donors' samples. V usage is TRBV7-2 and J usage is TRBJ2-3; the D is unclear. This sample comprised whole blood, obtained in connection with sensitization to the hapten diphenylcyclopropenone (DPC). This chain's CDR3 is CASSGRLRGDTQYF. CDR3 coding DNA: TGTGCCAGCAGCGGTAGACTCCGAGGAGATACGCAGTATTTT.